One sample yielded the 13 T cell receptor beta chains listed below, sequenced in a study of T-cell reconstitution after alpha-beta-depleted transplantation in children. It was with unique molecular identifiers that the TCRbeta library was prepared. TCRdb re-analysed the PCR reads in MiXCR, keeping a single row per CDR3 protein. The sample contains 500,000 to 600,000 distinct CDR3 sequences, approximately 32% of which appear only once. Sequenced material: PBMCs from the stem cell graft donor, taken from the stem cell graft. Receptor source: a human donor who donated a stem cell graft to a child with aplastic anemia.

This clonotype has just a few counts. The V gene is TRBV29-1, the J gene TRBJ1-2; D remains ambiguous. This CDR3 comprises 15 residues. Per germline, CDR1 SQVTM and CDR2 ANQGSEA. Trimming shortened V by 4 bases and J by 6 bases, and 21 bases separated the two germline ends. CDR3 residues: CSVVLSSPREDGYTF. CDR3 coding DNA: TGCAGCGTTGTATTATCGTCACCCCGGGAGGATGGCTACACCTTC.

The chain combines TRBV18 with TRBJ1-5; D possibly corresponds to TRBD1 (5 bases). CDR3 size: 15 residues. The germline V gene encodes CDR1 KGHSH and CDR2 LQKENI. The V and J ends lost 6 bases and 3 bases respectively, with 15 bases between them. The CDR3 DNA reads TGTGCCAGCTCGCCGGGGACGTGGCTCAATCAGCCCCAGCATTTT. It translates to CASSPGTWLNQPQHF.

This chain uses TRBV7-6 with TRBJ2-3; D perhaps matches TRBD2 (5 bases). In germline, CDR1 is SGHVS, CDR2 FNYEAQ. Trimming pared 3 bases from V and 6 bases from J, leaving 13 bases between. The CDR3 runs 14 residues. CDR3 coding DNA: TGTGCCAGCAGCTTTAAGAGGGCGGACGATACGCAGTATTTT. Translating it yields CASSFKRADDTQYF.

This clonotype was counted a few times. The chain combines TRBV30 with TRBJ2-7; 7 bases are a match to TRBD2. J lost 5 bases, V lost 5 bases, and 6 bases had no gene match. CDR3 length: 12 amino acids. The V gene's germline CDR1 is GTSNPN and CDR2 SVGIG (reference sequence). The CDR3 nucleotides are TGTGCCTGGGGGGGGGTTCCCCACGAGCAGTACTTC. Its protein product is CAWGGVPHEQYF. The entire variable domain, with the rest obtained from reference TRBV30 and TRBJ2-7, is as follows: SQTIHQWPATLVQPVGSPLSLECTVEGTSNPNLYWYRQAAGRGLQLLFYSVGIGQISSEVPQNLSASRPQDRQFILSSKKLLLSDSGFYLCAWGGVPHEQYFGPGTRLTVT.

The CDR3: CASRRSGQGYEQYV. CDR3 coding DNA: TGTGCCAGCAGGCGATCGGGACAGGGCTACGAGCAGTACGTC. The genes are TRBV27 and TRBJ2-7; 9 bases are shared with TRBD1. The CDR3 spans 14 residues. V shed 6 bases and J 3 bases; nucleotides not matched to a gene: 6. The germline CDR1 and CDR2 sequences are MNHEY and SMNVEV (reference sequence).

A few counts support this clonotype. The rearrangement links TRBV28 to TRBJ2-1; the match to TRBD2 covers 7 bases. Trimming took 8 bases from V and 7 from J; bases not matched to a gene: 5. CDR1 and CDR2 from the germline V gene are MDHEN and SYDVKM. The CDR3 is made up of 12 amino acids. The chain's CDR3 is CASGGGRNEQFF. As DNA, the CDR3 is TGTGCCAGCGGGGGGGGTCGAAATGAGCAGTTCTTC.

The chain links TRBV19 to TRBJ2-5; possible D gene TRBD1, 5 bases. The CDR3 covers 16 residues. Germline-derived CDR1 and CDR2 are LNHDA and SQIVND (reference sequence). Trimming cost V 3 bases and J 2 bases, with 16 bases left between them. The CDR3 here is CASSMTAGIGQETQYF. CDR3 in DNA: TGTGCCAGTAGTATGACCGCAGGGATAGGGCAAGAGACCCAGTACTTC.

CDR3 coding DNA: TGTGCCAGCAGCCCGGGGACAGGCCCTTCCTACGAGCAGTACGTC. Translating it yields CASSPGTGPSYEQYV. The chain combines TRBV11-2 with TRBJ2-7; 8 nucleotides agree with TRBD1. The CDR3 sequence is 15 residues long. The V and J ends lost 5 bases and 1 base, in that order; junction bases with no gene match: 7. The germline V gene encodes CDR1 SGHAT and CDR2 FQNNGV.

This chain uses TRBV11-2 with TRBJ1-1, with 7 positions matching TRBD1. V lost 2 bases and J lost 4; bases outside the gene matches: 13. From germline, CDR1 is SGHAT and CDR2 FQNNGV. There are 17 residues in the CDR3. This CDR3 is CASSLWRGGNAATEAFF. In nucleotides, the CDR3 is TGTGCCAGCAGCTTATGGAGAGGGGGCAACGCGGCCACTGAAGCTTTCTTT.

A few counts support this clonotype. This chain joins TRBV7-2 and TRBJ2-5, with 7 bases aligning to TRBD1. In germline, CDR1 is SGHTA, CDR2 FQGNSA. V trimming: 5 bases; J trimming: 4 bases; junction bases outside the gene matches: 1. The CDR3 has 12 amino acids. CDR3 region: CASSRDRETQYF. CDR3 coding DNA: TGTGCCAGCAGCCGGGACAGAGAGACCCAGTACTTC. The full variable domain, its missing parts supplied by reference TRBV7-2 and TRBJ2-5, is GAGVSQSPSNKVTEKGKDVELRCDPISGHTALYWYRQSLGQGLEFLIYFQGNSAPDKSGLPSDRFSAERTGGSVSTLTIQRTQQEDSAVYLCASSRDRETQYFGPGTRLLVL.

This clonotype was detected only a few times. V gene TRBV7-8 combines with J gene TRBJ2-5; the match to TRBD2 covers 7 bases. The CDR3 is made up of 15 amino acids. Germline trimming cut 0 bases from V and 4 bases from J; bases unmatched to any gene: 5. Germline values: CDR1 SGHVS, CDR2 FQNEAQ. CDR3 nucleotide sequence: TGTGCCAGCAGCTTAGCCGGCGGGAGAGGAGAGACCCAGTACTTC. It yields the protein CASSLAGGRGETQYF.

The V and J genes are TRBV7-2 and TRBJ2-2; D unclear. Germline values: CDR1 SGHTA, CDR2 FQGNSA. V was cut by 5 bases and J by 6 bases, with 19 bases left in between. This CDR3 contains 16 residues. The CDR3 loop is CASSVLTWPPAGELFF. DNA of the CDR3: TGTGCCAGCAGCGTTTTGACTTGGCCCCCCGCCGGGGAGCTGTTTTTT.

This clonotype was counted between two and nine times. The rearrangement uses TRBV30 and TRBJ2-7, with 13 nucleotides matching TRBD2. After removal of 0 bases from V and 6 bases from J, the junction contained 11 bases not matched to a gene. The CDR3 spans 17 residues. The V gene's germline CDR1 is GTSNPN and CDR2 SVGIG (reference sequence). The CDR3 region is CAWSVSRTSGSQSEQYF. CDR3 in DNA: TGTGCCTGGAGTGTATCCCGGACTAGCGGGAGTCAATCCGAGCAGTACTTC. The full variable domain, with the rest looked up from reference TRBV30 and TRBJ2-7, is SQTIHQWPATLVQPVGSPLSLECTVEGTSNPNLYWYRQAAGRGLQLLFYSVGIGQISSEVPQNLSASRPQDRQFILSSKKLLLSDSGFYLCAWSVSRTSGSQSEQYFGPGTRLTVT.